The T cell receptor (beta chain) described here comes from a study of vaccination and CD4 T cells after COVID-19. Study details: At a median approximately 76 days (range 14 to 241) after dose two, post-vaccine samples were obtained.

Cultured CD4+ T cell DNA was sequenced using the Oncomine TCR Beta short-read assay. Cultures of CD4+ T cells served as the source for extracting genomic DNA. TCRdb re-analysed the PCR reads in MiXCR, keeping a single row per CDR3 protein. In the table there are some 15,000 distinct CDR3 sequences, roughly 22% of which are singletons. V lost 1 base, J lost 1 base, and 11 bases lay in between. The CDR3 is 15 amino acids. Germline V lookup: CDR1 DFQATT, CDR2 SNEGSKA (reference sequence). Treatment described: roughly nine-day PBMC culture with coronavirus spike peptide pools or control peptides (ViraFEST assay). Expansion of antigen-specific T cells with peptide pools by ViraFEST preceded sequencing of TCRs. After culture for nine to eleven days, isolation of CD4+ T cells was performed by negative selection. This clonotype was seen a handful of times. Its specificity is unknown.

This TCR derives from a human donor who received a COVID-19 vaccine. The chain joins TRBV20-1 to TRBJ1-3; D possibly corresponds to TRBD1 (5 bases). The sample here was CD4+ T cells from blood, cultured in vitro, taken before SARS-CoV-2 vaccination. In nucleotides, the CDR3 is TGCAGTGCTAGAGCCTCGACAGTTTCTGGAAACACCATATATTTT. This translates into CSARASTVSGNTIYF.